This TCR beta chain was identified during a study of blood T cells in healthy people across ages. Study observations and caveats: Not knowing donor CMV status may have confounded expanded clonotype changes.

Using a J-beta primer mix together with a sample-barcoded 5' primer, a second PCR was run for roughly 6 to 11 cycles. TCRdb passed the 5' RACE reads through MiXCR, listing each CDR3 protein once. This sample yields 1.5 million or so distinct CDR3 sequences, of which about 40% are seen a single time; 6.5% to 10% belongs to the top ten. Note on this clonotype: As yet, its antigen is unknown.

J was trimmed by 3 bases and V by 8 bases; bases with no gene match: 4. The CDR3 is 14 residues long. The germline gives CDR1 ENHRY, CDR2 SYGVKD. The source material was blood. The sequence came from a woman under 30 in good health. The V gene is TRBV10-3, the J gene TRBJ2-1, with TRBD2 identical over 10 bases. The CDR3 nucleotides read TGTGCCATCCGTGGACTAGCGGACTACAATGAGCAGTTCTTC. Its translation: CAIRGLADYNEQFF.